Each of the 29 T cell receptor beta chains below was sequenced from the same sample in a study of cytotoxic CD8 clonotypes in ibrutinib-treated CLL. Method: immunoSEQ multiplex PCR; TCRdb's copy keeps in-frame clones and lacks some. Altogether about 70,000 clones are present, just over 90% being singletons, with the ten largest covering 2.5% to 3.5%. Sequences were derived from PBMCs, sampled after 12 months of ibrutinib treatment. The receptor source for this set is a human donor with chronic lymphocytic leukemia.

The V call is TRBV19, the J call TRBJ2-5; 11 nucleotides agree with TRBD1. J gave up 0 bases and V 3 bases, and 3 bases lay outside the gene matches. This CDR3 has 16 residues. CDR1 LNHDA and CDR2 SQIVND come from the germline V gene (reference sequence). The DNA for the CDR3 is TGTGCCAGTAGTATTAGGGACAGGGGGTACCAAGAGACCCAGTACTTC. Protein sequence: CASSIRDRGYQETQYF.

The chain has TRBV5-4 and TRBJ2-7; D not resolved. The CDR3 runs 14 residues. The V gene lost 4 bases and the J gene lost 2 bases, with 13 bases spanning the gap. Germline V CDR1 and CDR2: SGHNT, YYREEE (reference sequence). The DNA of the CDR3 is TGTGCCAGCAGCGAGCAGGCAGGAGCCTACGAGCAGTACTTC. The encoded protein is CASSEQAGAYEQYF.

The chain carries TRBV11-3 and TRBJ2-7; D ambiguous. The V end was cut by 4 bases, the J end by 6 bases, with 13 bases between. This CDR3 region has 13 residues. The V gene's germline CDR1 is SGHNT and CDR2 YENEEA. CDR3 DNA: TGTGCCAGCAGCTCTGTAACCAGTACCGAGCAGTACTTC. It is translated as CASSSVTSTEQYF.

The chain joins TRBV9 to TRBJ1-6; 9 nucleotides agree with TRBD1. Germline assignment: CDR1 SGDLS and CDR2 YYNGEE. This CDR3 is 15 amino acids long. J lost 8 bases, V lost 2 bases, and 5 bases had no gene match. The CDR3 DNA is TGTGCCAGCAGCGTTTCGGACAGGGGAGATTCACCCCTCCACTTT. Its translation is CASSVSDRGDSPLHF.

Here the CDR3 DNA reads TGTGCCAGCAGCTTTAGGAGGGAGTGGTCCTACAATGAGCAGTTCTTC. It encodes CASSFRREWSYNEQFF. This rearrangement joins TRBV5-6 to TRBJ2-1; TRBD2 is a possible D gene (6 bases). This CDR3 contains 16 residues. Germline CDR1 is SGHDT and CDR2 is YYEEEE. V lost 2 bases to trimming and J lost 1 base, with 13 bases between them.

This sequence joins TRBV5-5 and TRBJ2-7; 9 bases fit TRBD1. CDR3 size: 16 residues. Germline values: CDR1 SGHKS, CDR2 YYEKEE (reference sequence). The junction had 7 bases not matched to a gene; V was cut back by 0 bases and J by 3 bases. The CDR3 DNA reads as TGTGCCAGCAGCTTGGCCGGGACAGGGACGATCTACGAGCAGTACTTC. Protein: CASSLAGTGTIYEQYF.

This sequence joins TRBV11-3 and TRBJ1-1; D uncertain. V dropped 4 bases and J dropped 2 bases, with 23 bases sitting between them. Germline CDR1 is SGHNT and CDR2 is YENEEA. The CDR3 loop spans 18 amino acids. The DNA of the CDR3 is TGTGCCAGCAGCTCATTCGGAATGTGGGTCCCGGTTAACACTGAAGCTTTCTTT. Protein product: CASSSFGMWVPVNTEAFF. The variable domain in full, with the rest retrieved from reference TRBV11-3 and TRBJ1-1, is EAGVVQSPRYKIIEKKQPVAFWCNPISGHNTLYWYLQNLGQGPELLIRYENEEAVDDSQLPKDRFSAERLKGVDSTLKIQPAELGDSAVYLCASSSFGMWVPVNTEAFFGQGTRLTVV.

This chain uses TRBV7-9 with TRBJ2-7; 7 bases fit TRBD2. This CDR3 spans 17 amino acids. CDR1 is SEHNR and CDR2 is FQNEAQ in the germline V gene (reference sequence). Trimming at V came to 1 base and at J to 0 bases, leaving 9 bases not matched to a gene. The CDR3 nucleotides read TGTGCCAGCAGCTTAGTATCCACTAGCGCCAGCTCCTACGAGCAGTACTTC. Its translation: CASSLVSTSASSYEQYF.

The genes are TRBV6-5 and TRBJ2-7; the D gene is possibly TRBD2 (6 bases). V was clipped by 6 bases and J by 2 bases, with 17 bases between them. The length of the CDR3 is 15 residues. From germline, CDR1 is MNHEY and CDR2 SVGAGI. The CDR3 reads CASSSPGLRPYEQYF. CDR3 sequence (DNA): TGTGCCAGCAGCTCGCCGGGACTGCGTCCCTACGAGCAGTACTTC.

The chain joins TRBV7-2 to TRBJ1-2; D perhaps matches TRBD1 (5 bases). The V gene's germline CDR1 is SGHTA and CDR2 FQGNSA. Trimming pared 3 bases from V and 3 bases from J, leaving 11 bases between. The CDR3 is 14 amino acids. DNA for the CDR3: TGTGCCAGCAGCTTGCAGGGTGATGACTATGGCTACACCTTC. Its translation is CASSLQGDDYGYTF.

The chain carries TRBV15 and TRBJ2-1, with 16 bases fitting TRBD2. Germline V lookup: CDR1 LNHNV, CDR2 YYDKDF (reference sequence). J gave up 5 bases and V 9 bases, and 13 bases lay outside the gene matches. The CDR3 loop spans 18 amino acids. The CDR3 sequence: CATKPGLAGGRGDNEQFF. The DNA for the CDR3 is TGTGCCACTAAGCCGGGACTAGCGGGAGGGCGAGGGGACAATGAGCAGTTCTTC.

This chain connects TRBV7-2 to TRBJ2-3, with D unclear. The length of the CDR3 is 12 residues. Germline V lookup: CDR1 SGHTA, CDR2 FQGNSA. Trimming stripped 4 bases from V and 2 bases from J, with 4 bases between. For the CDR3, the DNA is TGTGCCAGCAGCTCGTACACAGATACGCAGTATTTT. This gives the protein CASSSYTDTQYF.

The CDR3 loop reads CASSLAGEGYTF. CDR3 DNA sequence: TGCGCCAGCAGCTTGGCAGGGGAAGGCTACACCTTC. The chain carries TRBV5-1 and TRBJ1-2, with D possibly TRBD1 on 6 matching bases. With 0 bases removed from V and 8 bases from J, the gap between germline ends came to 8 bases. CDR1 is SGHRS and CDR2 is YFSETQ in the germline V gene. The CDR3 is 12 residues long.

This chain uses TRBV4-3 with TRBJ2-3, with D perhaps matching TRBD1 (5 bases). The CDR3 contains 13 residues. The germline CDR1 and CDR2 sequences are LGHNA and YSLEER. V gave up 2 bases and J gave up 5 bases, with 8 bases separating them. The CDR3 region is CASSQPRGDTQYF. CDR3 nucleotide sequence: TGCGCCAGCAGCCAACCAAGGGGAGATACGCAGTATTTT.

V usage is TRBV25-1 and J usage is TRBJ1-3; D remains unclear. Trimming removed 2 bases at V and 3 bases at J, with 2 bases between. This CDR3 comprises 12 residues. Germline V lookup: CDR1 MGHDK, CDR2 SYGVNS. The CDR3 loop reads CASSEVGNTIYF. DNA for the CDR3: TGTGCCAGCAGTGAAGTTGGAAACACCATATATTTT. The variable domain in full, with the rest retrieved from reference TRBV25-1 and TRBJ1-3, is EADIYQTPRYLVIGTGKKITLECSQTMGHDKMYWYQQDPGMELHLIHYSYGVNSTEKGDLSSESTVSRIRTEHFPLTLESARPSHTSQYLCASSEVGNTIYFGEGSWLTVV.

The chain combines TRBV7-3 with TRBJ1-4; D is uncertain. The CDR3 contains 15 residues. V dropped 1 base and J dropped 8 bases, with 14 bases sitting between them. Germline CDR1 reads SGHTA; CDR2 reads FQGTGA. In nucleotides, the CDR3 is TGTGCCAGCAGCTTAATGATAGGGCAGGACGAAAAACTGTTTTTT. This codes for CASSLMIGQDEKLFF. Complete variable domain (other parts from reference TRBV7-3 and TRBJ1-4): GAGVSQTPSNKVTEKGKYVELRCDPISGHTALYWYRQSLGQGPEFLIYFQGTGAADDSGLPNDRFFAVRPEGSVSTLKIQRTERGDSAVYLCASSLMIGQDEKLFFGSGTQLSVL.

This clone appeared a single time. The chain links TRBV11-2 to TRBJ1-4, with 10 bases fitting TRBD1. The V gene end was trimmed by 1 base and the J gene end by 0 bases; junction bases not matched to a gene: 5. Germline-derived CDR1 and CDR2 are SGHAT and FQNNGV. The CDR3 contains 18 residues. The CDR3 reads CASSLGQGASSTNEKLFF. CDR3 in DNA: TGTGCCAGCAGCTTAGGACAGGGGGCCTCTTCAACTAATGAAAAACTGTTTTTT.

J is TRBJ2-7 and V is TRBV28; D might be TRBD1 (5 bases). The germline gives CDR1 MDHEN, CDR2 SYDVKM. This CDR3 spans 15 amino acids. The V end lost 2 bases, the J end lost 4 bases, and 15 bases lay between the germline ends. CDR3 in DNA: TGTGCCAGCAGTTTACGGCAGGGTGGATTTTACGAGCAGTACTTC. As protein: CASSLRQGGFYEQYF.

V is TRBV28 and J is TRBJ2-1; D is ambiguous. Germline-derived CDR1 and CDR2 are MDHEN and SYDVKM. This CDR3 is 12 amino acids long. V was cut by 6 bases and J by 8 bases, with 11 bases left in between. The CDR3 reads CASSPFTDEQFF. The DNA of the CDR3 is TGTGCCAGCAGCCCTTTTACCGATGAGCAGTTCTTC.

V gene TRBV7-9 combines with J gene TRBJ1-1; 12 bases agree with TRBD1. The germline CDR1 and CDR2 sequences are SEHNR and FQNEAQ (reference sequence). The CDR3 spans 17 residues. V dropped 3 bases and J dropped 6; count of bases not matched to a gene: 11. The CDR3 protein is CASSFLLTGTGGAEAFF. As DNA, the CDR3 is TGTGCCAGCAGCTTCCTACTGACCGGGACAGGGGGCGCTGAAGCTTTCTTT.

This clone was counted once. V usage is TRBV7-6 and J usage is TRBJ2-7; 10 bases line up with TRBD1. Germline V gives CDR1 SGHVS, CDR2 FNYEAQ. CDR3 length: 14 amino acids. The trim removed 5 bases at V and 5 bases at J, leaving 6 bases unmatched. The CDR3 loop is CASSKDRGMDEQYF. As DNA, the CDR3 is TGTGCCAGCAGCAAGGACAGGGGGATGGACGAGCAGTACTTC.

The chain couples TRBV19 to TRBJ2-5; the match to TRBD1 covers 7 bases. There are 14 residues in the CDR3. Germline V gene sequence: CDR1 LNHDA, CDR2 SQIVND (reference sequence). With V trimmed by 3 bases and J by 6 bases, 7 bases remained unmatched. CDR3 DNA sequence: TGTGCCAGTAGTATGCTCGCAGGGGGTAAGACCCAGTACTTC. Translating gives CASSMLAGGKTQYF.

CDR3 in amino acids: CASTFWGSNNGYTF. The CDR3 DNA reads TGTGCCAGCACCTTCTGGGGGAGCAACAATGGCTACACCTTC. This chain joins TRBV27 and TRBJ1-2, with a possible D match to TRBD1 (5 bases). CDR3 length: 14 residues. The germline CDR1 and CDR2 sequences are MNHEY and SMNVEV (reference sequence). The V and J ends lost 7 bases and 6 bases respectively, with 18 bases between them.

The chain couples TRBV19 to TRBJ2-2; D is possibly TRBD1 or TRBD2 (6 bases each). The V gene's germline CDR1 is LNHDA and CDR2 SQIVND (reference sequence). Trimming cost V 1 base and J 5 bases, with 8 bases left between them. This CDR3 contains 14 residues. The CDR3 nucleotides are TGTGCCAGTAGTATAGGGGGGGCGACCGGGGAGCTGTTTTTT. Translation gives CASSIGGATGELFF.

The chain employs TRBV6-1 and TRBJ1-2, with 7 bases that match TRBD1. This CDR3 contains 13 residues. Germline CDR1 reads MNHNS; CDR2 reads SASEGT. Trimming cost V 6 bases and J 7 bases; bases outside gene matches: 8. The CDR3 bases are TGTGCCAGCAGCTTGGACAGGCTTAGTGGCTACACCTTC. Its translation: CASSLDRLSGYTF.

For the CDR3, the DNA is TGTGCCAGTAGTCTACGGAGGGACGGGGAGAAACTGTTTTTT. This translates into CASSLRRDGEKLFF. This chain uses TRBV19 with TRBJ1-4; D may be TRBD1 (5 bases). The V end lost 5 bases, the J end lost 11 bases, and 18 bases lay between the germline ends. CDR3 size: 14 residues. The germline V gene has CDR1 LNHDA and CDR2 SQIVND (reference sequence).

This clone was recorded a few times. V usage is TRBV28 and J usage is TRBJ1-3; 8 nucleotides match TRBD1. This CDR3 spans 16 amino acids. V trimming: 6 bases; J trimming: 5 bases; junction bases outside the gene matches: 12. Germline values: CDR1 MDHEN, CDR2 SYDVKM. Here the CDR3 DNA reads TGTGCCAGCAGCCCTCGGTACAGGGGGACCCGAAACACCATATATTTT. It codes for CASSPRYRGTRNTIYF.

This chain joins TRBV11-3 and TRBJ2-1; the D gene is possibly TRBD1 (5 bases). CDR1 is SGHNT, CDR2 YENEEA, per germline. The CDR3 runs 18 residues. Trimming cost V 2 bases and J 2 bases, with 19 bases left between them. CDR3: CASSLFGVAQGTYNEQFF. The CDR3 DNA reads TGTGCCAGCAGCTTATTTGGGGTTGCCCAGGGCACCTACAATGAGCAGTTCTTC.

This clone was seen a single time. The V call is TRBV19, the J call TRBJ2-1; 14 nucleotides line up with TRBD2. V lost 6 bases and J lost 6; bases outside the gene matches: 4. Germline V gives CDR1 LNHDA, CDR2 SQIVND (reference sequence). CDR3 length equals 15 residues. The CDR3 sequence is CASSPGTSGSNEQFF. The CDR3 nucleotides read TGTGCCAGTAGCCCCGGGACTAGCGGGAGCAATGAGCAGTTCTTC.